Sequencing of this T cell receptor (beta chain) was carried out in a study of shared clonotypes between healthy human individuals. The length of the CDR3 is 14 residues. V was clipped by 4 bases and J by 3 bases, with 14 bases between them. Germline values: CDR1 SGHRS, CDR2 YFSETQ. The method was immunoSEQ multiplex PCR; TCRdb's version includes in-frame clones alone and lacks a portion of them. The repertoire holds around 2.1 million clones, with approximately 94% as singletons. The sample consisted of naive CD4+ T cells sorted from blood. Subset reported: CD45RA+ positively selected. The rearrangement links TRBV5-1 to TRBJ2-7; D perhaps matches TRBD1 (5 bases). This clonotype was sampled from a man aged 18 to 29 in good health. CDR3 DNA sequence: TGCGCCAGCAGCCCATTAGGGGTTAACTACGAGCAGTACTTC. It is translated as CASSPLGVNYEQYF.